The 13 T cell receptor beta chains presented below share a single source sample, sequenced in a study of cytomegalovirus exposure and HLA in healthy donors. 13 Jbeta primers and 60 Vbeta primers were used for the PCR. Generated by immunoSEQ multiplex PCR, the TCRdb table keeps only in-frame clones and is missing some. The data show 150,000 to 200,000 clones, 60% to 80% seen once. The sequencing sample was made of PBMCs. These receptors were taken from a middle-aged woman in good health and CMV-seropositive.

This clone was observed once. The V call is TRBV4-1, the J call TRBJ2-7; D possibly corresponds to TRBD2 (6 bases). Germline V gene sequence: CDR1 MGHRA, CDR2 YSYEKL. Trimming took 5 bases from V and 10 from J, leaving 21 bases between them. The CDR3 runs to 14 residues. The CDR3 DNA reads as TGCGCCAGCAGCTCACCCTCCGGCGGGGACCGACAGTACTTC. The encoded protein is CASSSPSGGDRQYF.

This clone was seen once. This chain joins TRBV7-2 and TRBJ1-1; 7 positions agree with TRBD1. V shed 6 bases, J shed 8 bases, and the junction held 6 bases outside the gene matches. Per the germline V gene, CDR1 is SGHTA and CDR2 is FQGNSA. CDR3 length: 12 residues. The CDR3 DNA follows: TGTGCCAGCAGGGGACAGTATCGCGAAGCTTTCTTT. Protein product: CASRGQYREAFF.

This rearrangement joins TRBV6-6 to TRBJ1-3; D call uncertain. The CDR3 consists of 14 residues. The germline V gene has CDR1 MNHNY and CDR2 SVGAGI (reference sequence). V was clipped by 4 bases and J by 4 bases, with 11 bases between them. CDR3 in amino acids: CASSLTTLGNTIYF. Here the CDR3 DNA reads TGTGCCAGCAGTTTAACTACCCTCGGAAACACCATATATTTT.

The V and J genes are TRBV7-2 and TRBJ1-4, with D unclear. CDR3 size: 15 residues. Germline V gene sequence: CDR1 SGHTA, CDR2 FQGNSA. Trimming removed 2 bases at V and 5 bases at J, with 12 bases between. The CDR3 DNA follows: TGTGCCAGCAGCTTAAGTGGACTAGGGAATGAAAAACTGTTTTTT. It specifies CASSLSGLGNEKLFF.

The chain is built from TRBV7-9 and TRBJ2-3, with TRBD2 matching 11 bases. The CDR3 contains 16 residues. Germline values: CDR1 SEHNR, CDR2 FQNEAQ (reference sequence). J was trimmed by 3 bases and V by 4 bases; bases with no gene match: 6. In DNA, the CDR3 is TGTGCCAGCAGCTCCCTAGCGGGGGGAGGGACAGATACGCAGTATTTT. Translation gives CASSSLAGGGTDTQYF.

The rearrangement links TRBV2 to TRBJ2-3, with 11 bases matching TRBD2. The CDR3 is 16 amino acids. Losses at the gene ends were 2 bases for V and 5 bases for J; bases not matched to a gene: 6. The V gene's germline CDR1 is SNHLY and CDR2 FYNNEI. The CDR3 sequence: CASSERASGGLDTQYF. CDR3 coding DNA: TGTGCCAGCAGTGAACGGGCTAGCGGGGGGTTAGATACGCAGTATTTT.

The chain has TRBV19 and TRBJ1-1, with 9 bases identical to TRBD1. V dropped 5 bases and J dropped 4; count of bases not matched to a gene: 11. From germline, CDR1 is LNHDA and CDR2 SQIVND (reference sequence). CDR3 length: 16 residues. The CDR3 region has the DNA TGTGCCAGTAGTCCCAGACAGGGGGGAAAGGCCACTGAAGCTTTCTTT. Translation: CASSPRQGGKATEAFF.

The chain has TRBV5-1 and TRBJ2-7; no reliable D call. Trimming removed 0 bases from V and 2 bases from J, with 15 bases in between. This CDR3 is built from 16 residues. Germline values: CDR1 SGHRS, CDR2 YFSETQ. CDR3 protein: CASSLAEKSIAYEQYF. The CDR3 DNA sequence: TGCGCCAGCAGCTTGGCCGAAAAAAGCATCGCCTACGAGCAGTACTTC. Full variable domain (remainder filled in from reference TRBV5-1 and TRBJ2-7): KAGVTQTPRYLIKTRGQQVTLSCSPISGHRSVSWYQQTPGQGLQFLFEYFSETQRNKGNFPGRFSGRQFSNSRSEMNVSTLELGDSALYLCASSLAEKSIAYEQYFGPGTRLTVT.

The chain has TRBV5-1 and TRBJ1-4, with 7 bases matching TRBD1. J gave up 11 bases and V 2 bases, and 12 bases lay outside the gene matches. Per the germline V gene, CDR1 is SGHRS and CDR2 is YFSETQ. This CDR3 contains 15 residues. The CDR3 sequence is CASSFRATGIDKLFF. The CDR3 nucleotides read TGCGCCAGCAGCTTTAGGGCGACAGGGATCGATAAACTGTTTTTT.

The chain joins TRBV5-1 to TRBJ2-3; tentative D call: TRBD1 (5 bases). Germline V gene data show CDR1 as SGHRS and CDR2 as YFSETQ. V dropped 3 bases and J dropped 3 bases, with 17 bases sitting between them. The CDR3 sequence is 16 residues long. This CDR3 is CASSSMSGWGTDTQYF. In DNA, the CDR3 is TGCGCCAGCAGCTCTATGTCAGGGTGGGGAACAGATACGCAGTATTTT.

CDR3 sequence: CASQRETGNTIYF. CDR3 DNA sequence: TGTGCCAGCCAGCGAGAAACTGGAAACACCATATATTTT. The V call is TRBV7-2, the J call TRBJ1-3, with no clear D. V gave up 8 bases and J gave up 2 bases, with 10 bases separating them. Germline V gene lookup returns CDR1 SGHTA and CDR2 FQGNSA. This CDR3 contains 13 residues.

The gene calls are TRBV29-1 and TRBJ2-5; the match to TRBD2 covers 10 bases. The tail of the sequence fits TRBJ2-7 better, so the J call may be wrong. Germline assignment: CDR1 SQVTM and CDR2 ANQGSEA. CDR3 size: 13 residues. The CDR3 DNA is TGCAGCGCCCTAGCGGGGGCCAACTACGAGCAGTACTTC. Protein product: CSALAGANYEQYF.

This chain uses TRBV19 with TRBJ2-7, with TRBD1 matching 7 bases. The germline gives CDR1 LNHDA, CDR2 SQIVND (reference sequence). J was trimmed by 3 bases and V by 10 bases; bases with no gene match: 12. This CDR3 is built from 14 residues. The CDR3 coding sequence is TGTGCCACCATGGGCTCGGCAGGGGGCTACGAGCAGTACTTC. Amino acid sequence: CATMGSAGGYEQYF.